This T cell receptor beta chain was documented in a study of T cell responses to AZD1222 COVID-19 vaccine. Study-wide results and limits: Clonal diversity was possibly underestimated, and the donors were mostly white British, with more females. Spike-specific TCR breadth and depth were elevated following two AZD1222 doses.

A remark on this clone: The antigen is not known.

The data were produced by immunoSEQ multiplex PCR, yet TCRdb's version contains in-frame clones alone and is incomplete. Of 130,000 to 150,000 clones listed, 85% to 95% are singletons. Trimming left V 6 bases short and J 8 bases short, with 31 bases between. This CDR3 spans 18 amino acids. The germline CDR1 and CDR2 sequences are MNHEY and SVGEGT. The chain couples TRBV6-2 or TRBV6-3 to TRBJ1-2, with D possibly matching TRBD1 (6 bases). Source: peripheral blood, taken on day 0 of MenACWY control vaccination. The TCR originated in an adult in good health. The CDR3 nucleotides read TGTGCCAGCAGCCCAAACTACAGGGTGCTACTAATATCGGGCGGCTACACCTTC. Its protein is CASSPNYRVLLISGGYTF.